One and the same sample provided the 10 T cell receptor beta chains below, sequenced in a study of blood T cells in healthy people across ages. A second PCR, run for roughly 7 to 12 cycles, used a sample-barcoded 5' primer plus a J-beta primer mix. Via MiXCR, TCRdb re-called the 5' RACE reads, giving one row per CDR3 protein. The sample yields around 1,700,000 distinct CDR3 sequences, 25% to 30% seen once. Sequencing input: blood. These receptors were collected from a woman in her thirties in good health.

This clonotype was seen a few times. The CDR3 sequence: CSGREADYNEQFF. DNA of the CDR3: TGCAGTGGCAGAGAGGCCGATTACAATGAGCAGTTCTTC. The V call is TRBV20-1, the J call TRBJ2-1; unclear D gene. Germline V CDR1 and CDR2: DFQATT, SNEGSKA (reference sequence). Trimming took 7 bases from V and 4 from J, leaving 14 bases between them. CDR3 length equals 13 residues.

The gene calls are TRBV9 and TRBJ2-7, with D hard to call. The DNA end lines up better with TRBJ2-5; the J call may be wrong. CDR3 length equals 15 residues. Germline values: CDR1 SGDLS, CDR2 YYNGEE. CDR3 DNA: TGTGCCAGCAGCGTAGGGGGTAGAAGTGTGGAGACCCAGTACTTC. Its protein product is CASSVGGRSVETQYF.

This clonotype has at least ten counts. The rearrangement links TRBV12-3 or TRBV12-4 to TRBJ1-5; no clear D. Trimming took off 6 bases at V and 5 bases at J, with 11 bases between the two ends. The CDR3 loop spans 13 amino acids. The CDR3 DNA follows: TGTGCCAGCAGAGGAAGAGGTGATCAGCCCCAGCATTTT. This codes for CASRGRGDQPQHF.

The rearrangement joins TRBV7-9 to TRBJ1-1; D is unresolved. The CDR3 is 15 residues long. V shed 1 base and J shed 1 base, with 10 bases lying between them. Germline assignment: CDR1 SEHNR and CDR2 FQNEAQ (reference sequence). CDR3 nucleotide sequence: TGTGCCAGCAGCTTAGACAGAACTCAGAACACTGAAGCTTTCTTT. Translation: CASSLDRTQNTEAFF. The variable domain in full, completed from reference TRBV7-9 and TRBJ1-1, reads DTGVSQNPRHKITKRGQNVTFRCDPISEHNRLYWYRQTLGQGPEFLTYFQNEAQLEKSRLLSDRFSAERPKGSFSTLEIQRTEQGDSAMYLCASSLDRTQNTEAFFGQGTRLTVV.

This clonotype turned up a few times. The chain couples TRBV18 to TRBJ2-1; TRBD1 aligns across 12 bases. Looked up from germline, CDR1 is KGHSH and CDR2 is LQKENI. J lost 8 bases, V lost 4 bases, and 6 bases had no gene match. This CDR3 is 15 amino acids long. For the CDR3, the DNA is TGTGCCAGCTCACGCCGGGACAGGGGGCTGGATGAGCAGTTCTTC. Translated, it gives CASSRRDRGLDEQFF. The variable domain in full, with the rest retrieved from reference TRBV18 and TRBJ2-1, is NAGVMQNPRHLVRRRGQEARLRCSPMKGHSHVYWYRQLPEEGLKFMVYLQKENIIDESGMPKERFSAEFPKEGPSILRIQQVVRGDSAAYFCASSRRDRGLDEQFFGPGTRLTVL.

This clonotype was counted many times. The gene calls are TRBV6-5 and TRBJ1-6; 8 bases fit TRBD1. Germline assignment: CDR1 MNHEY and CDR2 SVGAGI. V lost 2 bases, J lost 0 bases, and 6 bases stayed unmatched. The CDR3 has 18 amino acids. This chain's CDR3 is CASSYRRQGSSYNSPLHF. CDR3 bases: TGTGCCAGCAGTTACCGCCGACAGGGGAGCTCCTATAATTCACCCCTCCACTTT.

This chain joins TRBV9 and TRBJ2-1; 12 nucleotides line up with TRBD1. Germline loops: CDR1 SGDLS, CDR2 YYNGEE. This CDR3 is 19 amino acids long. V shed 0 bases and J 1 base; nucleotides not matched to a gene: 8. CDR3 bases: TGTGCCAGCAGCGTAGTGGGACAGGGGGCGCCGAAGTCCTACAATGAGCAGTTCTTC. It encodes CASSVVGQGAPKSYNEQFF.

This clonotype was seen repeatedly, ten times or more. The chain carries TRBV28 and TRBJ1-1; maybe TRBD1 (5 bases). Germline values: CDR1 MDHEN, CDR2 SYDVKM. The CDR3 has 13 residues. The V end was cut by 4 bases, the J end by 7 bases, with 13 bases between. The DNA for the CDR3 is TGTGCCAGCAGTTCCCCCCAGACAGATGAAGCTTTCTTT. This codes for CASSSPQTDEAFF. The full variable domain, its missing parts supplied by reference TRBV28 and TRBJ1-1, is DVKVTQSSRYLVKRTGEKVFLECVQDMDHENMFWYRQDPGLGLRLIYFSYDVKMKEKGDIPEGYSVSREKKERFSLILESASTNQTSMYLCASSSPQTDEAFFGQGTRLTVV.

This clonotype was observed a few times. The chain recombines TRBV20-1 with TRBJ2-1; tentatively, D is TRBD1 (6 bases). CDR1 is DFQATT and CDR2 is SNEGSKA in the germline V gene (reference sequence). The CDR3 has 14 amino acids. Between the trimmed V and J ends, which lost 6 bases and 9 bases, there was a span of 21 bases. CDR3 sequence: CSADLIQGRGEQFF. The CDR3 DNA follows: TGCAGTGCCGATCTTATACAGGGTAGGGGTGAGCAGTTCTTC.

The rearrangement links TRBV29-1 to TRBJ1-2; no definite D call. Trimming cost V 7 bases and J 11 bases, with 17 bases left between them. Germline V gives CDR1 SQVTM, CDR2 ANQGSEA. The CDR3 has 11 residues. CDR3 in DNA: TGCAGCGCTGAGTACGGGCACGGTTACACCTTC. It specifies CSAEYGHGYTF.